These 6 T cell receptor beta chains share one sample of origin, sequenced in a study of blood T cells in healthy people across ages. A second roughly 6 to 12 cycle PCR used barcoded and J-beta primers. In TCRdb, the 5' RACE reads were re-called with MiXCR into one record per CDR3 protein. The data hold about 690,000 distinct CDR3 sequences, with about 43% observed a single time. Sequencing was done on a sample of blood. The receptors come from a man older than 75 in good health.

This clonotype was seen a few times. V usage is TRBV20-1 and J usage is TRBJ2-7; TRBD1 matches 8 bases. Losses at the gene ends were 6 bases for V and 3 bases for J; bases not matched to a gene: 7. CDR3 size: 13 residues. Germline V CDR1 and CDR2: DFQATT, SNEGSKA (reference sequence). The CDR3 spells CSALRTGLYEQYF. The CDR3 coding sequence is TGCAGTGCCCTGAGGACAGGGCTCTACGAGCAGTACTTC.

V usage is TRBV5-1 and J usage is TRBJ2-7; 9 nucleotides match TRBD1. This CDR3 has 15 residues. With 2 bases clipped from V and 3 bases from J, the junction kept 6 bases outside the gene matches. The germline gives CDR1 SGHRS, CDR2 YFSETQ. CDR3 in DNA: TGCGCCAGCAGCTTAATGACAGGGGGAAGCTACGAGCAGTACTTC. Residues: CASSLMTGGSYEQYF.

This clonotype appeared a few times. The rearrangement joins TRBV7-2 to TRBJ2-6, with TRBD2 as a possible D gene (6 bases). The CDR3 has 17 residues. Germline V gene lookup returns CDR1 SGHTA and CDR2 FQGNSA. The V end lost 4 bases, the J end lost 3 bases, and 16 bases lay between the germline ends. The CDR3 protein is CASSSIAGIGGANVLTF. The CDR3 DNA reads TGTGCCAGCAGCTCGATCGCGGGGATTGGTGGGGCCAACGTCCTGACTTTC.

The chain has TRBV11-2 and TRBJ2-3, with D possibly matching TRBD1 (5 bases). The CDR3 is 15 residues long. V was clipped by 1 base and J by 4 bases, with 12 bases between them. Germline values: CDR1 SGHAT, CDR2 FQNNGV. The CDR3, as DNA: TGTGCCAGCAGCTTAGGAGCAGGGAAAGCAGATACGCAGTATTTT. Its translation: CASSLGAGKADTQYF.

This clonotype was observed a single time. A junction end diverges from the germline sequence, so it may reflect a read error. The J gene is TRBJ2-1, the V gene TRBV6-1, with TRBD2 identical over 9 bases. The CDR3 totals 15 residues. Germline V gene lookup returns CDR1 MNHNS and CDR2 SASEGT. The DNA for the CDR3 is TGTGCCAGCAGTAAAGCGGGAGGTTTCTACAATGAGCAGTTCTTC. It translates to CASSKAGGFYNEQFF.

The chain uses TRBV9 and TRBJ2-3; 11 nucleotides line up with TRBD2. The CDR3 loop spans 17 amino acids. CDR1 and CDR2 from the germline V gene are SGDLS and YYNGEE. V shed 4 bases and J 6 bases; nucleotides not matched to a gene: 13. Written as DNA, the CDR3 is TGTGCCAGCAGCTTCCGACTAGCGGGACCTAGGGAGGATACGCAGTATTTT. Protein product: CASSFRLAGPREDTQYF.